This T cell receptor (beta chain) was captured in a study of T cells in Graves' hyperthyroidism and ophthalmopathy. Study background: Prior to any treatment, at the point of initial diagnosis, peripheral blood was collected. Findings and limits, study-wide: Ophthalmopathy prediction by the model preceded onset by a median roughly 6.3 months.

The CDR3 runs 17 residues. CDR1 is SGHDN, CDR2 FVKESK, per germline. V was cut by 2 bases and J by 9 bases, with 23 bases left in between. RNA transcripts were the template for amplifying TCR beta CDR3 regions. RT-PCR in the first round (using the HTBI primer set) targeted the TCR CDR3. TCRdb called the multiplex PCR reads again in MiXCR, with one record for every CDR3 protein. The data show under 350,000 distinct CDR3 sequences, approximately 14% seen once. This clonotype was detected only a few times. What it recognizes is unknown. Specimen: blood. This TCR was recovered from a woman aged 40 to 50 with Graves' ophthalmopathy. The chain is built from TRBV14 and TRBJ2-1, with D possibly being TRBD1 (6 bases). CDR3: CASSQRPLLAGVAEQFF. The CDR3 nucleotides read TGTGCCAGCAGCCAAAGGCCTCTGTTGGCAGGGGTGGCTGAGCAGTTCTTC.